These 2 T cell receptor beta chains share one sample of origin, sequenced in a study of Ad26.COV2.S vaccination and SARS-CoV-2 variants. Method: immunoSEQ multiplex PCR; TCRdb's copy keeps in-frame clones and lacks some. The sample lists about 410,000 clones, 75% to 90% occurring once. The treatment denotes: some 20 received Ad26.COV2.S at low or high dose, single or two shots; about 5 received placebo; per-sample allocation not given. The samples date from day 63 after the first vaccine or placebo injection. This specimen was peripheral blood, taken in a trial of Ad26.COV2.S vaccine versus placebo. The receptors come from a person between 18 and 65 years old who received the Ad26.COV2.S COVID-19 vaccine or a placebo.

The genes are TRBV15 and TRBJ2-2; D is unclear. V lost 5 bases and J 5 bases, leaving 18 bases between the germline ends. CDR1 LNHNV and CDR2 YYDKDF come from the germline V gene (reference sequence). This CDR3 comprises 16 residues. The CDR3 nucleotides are TGTGCCACCAGCGATGTGCAGGCTCGTCCAACCGGGGAGCTGTTTTTT. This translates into CATSDVQARPTGELFF.

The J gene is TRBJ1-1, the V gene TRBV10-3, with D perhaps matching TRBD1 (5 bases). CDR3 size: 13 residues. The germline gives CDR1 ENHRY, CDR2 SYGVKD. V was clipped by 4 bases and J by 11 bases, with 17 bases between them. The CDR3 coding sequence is TGTGCCATCAGTGCGCAGGGAGGGGCTTGGGCTTTCTTT. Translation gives CAISAQGGAWAFF.